Only one count was recorded for the clone carrying this TCR beta chain. Its target is not known. Sequenced by immunoSEQ multiplex PCR; TCRdb stores in-frame clones only, minus some. The sample holds more than 200,000 clones; 65% are singletons and the top ten take roughly 10%. The entry originates in a study of shared clonotypes between healthy human individuals. Study-wide findings and caveats: Even with large depth, rarefaction showed that sorted-subset sequencing was incomplete. Only a few donors were included, so the genetic and exposure-history diversity represented was limited. The study found about 5% of naive CD4 clonotypes shared across a few donors.

Memory CD4+ cells were the fraction left after CD45RA+ naive selection. In germline, CDR1 is LNHDA, CDR2 SQIVND (reference sequence). The CDR3 covers 11 residues. The V gene lost 3 bases and the J gene lost 10 bases, with 8 bases spanning the gap. This sequence joins TRBV19 and TRBJ2-3; D call uncertain. This TCR was sampled from a man aged 25 to 45 in good health. Sequencing was performed on memory CD4+ T cells sorted from blood. Stated subset: CD45RA-negative fraction. The CDR3 coding sequence is TGTGCCAGTAGTATCGGAGAGGCGCAGTATTTT. Its protein product is CASSIGEAQYF.